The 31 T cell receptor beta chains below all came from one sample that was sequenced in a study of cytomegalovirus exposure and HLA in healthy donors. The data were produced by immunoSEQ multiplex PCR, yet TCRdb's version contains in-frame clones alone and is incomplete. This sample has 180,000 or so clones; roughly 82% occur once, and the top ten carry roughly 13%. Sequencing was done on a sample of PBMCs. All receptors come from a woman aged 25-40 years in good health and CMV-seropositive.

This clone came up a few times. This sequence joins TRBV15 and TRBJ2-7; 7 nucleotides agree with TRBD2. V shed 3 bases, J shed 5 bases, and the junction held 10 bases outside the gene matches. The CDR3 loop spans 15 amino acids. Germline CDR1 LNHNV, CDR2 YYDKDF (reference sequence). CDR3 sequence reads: CATSSGAGNRNEQYF. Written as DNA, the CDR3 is TGTGCCACCAGCAGTGGAGCGGGGAATCGAAACGAGCAGTACTTC.

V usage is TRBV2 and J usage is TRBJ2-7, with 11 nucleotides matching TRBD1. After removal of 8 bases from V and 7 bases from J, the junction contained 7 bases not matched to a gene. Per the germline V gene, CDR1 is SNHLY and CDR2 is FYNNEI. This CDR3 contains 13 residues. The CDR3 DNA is TGTGCCAGCTGCGGGACAGGGGGTTGGGAGCAGTACTTC. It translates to CASCGTGGWEQYF.

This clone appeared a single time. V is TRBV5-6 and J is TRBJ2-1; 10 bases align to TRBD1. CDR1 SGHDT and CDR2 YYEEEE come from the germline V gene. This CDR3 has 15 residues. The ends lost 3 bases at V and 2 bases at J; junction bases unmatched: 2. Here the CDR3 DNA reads TGTGCCAGCAGCTACGGACAGGGGGCCTACAATGAGCAGTTCTTC. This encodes CASSYGQGAYNEQFF.

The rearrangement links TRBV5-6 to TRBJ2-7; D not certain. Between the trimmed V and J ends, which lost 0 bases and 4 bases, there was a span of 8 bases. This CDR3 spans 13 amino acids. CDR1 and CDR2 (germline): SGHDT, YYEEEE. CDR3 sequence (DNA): TGTGCCAGCAGCTTGGCCGCGGAGTACGAGCAGTACTTC. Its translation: CASSLAAEYEQYF.

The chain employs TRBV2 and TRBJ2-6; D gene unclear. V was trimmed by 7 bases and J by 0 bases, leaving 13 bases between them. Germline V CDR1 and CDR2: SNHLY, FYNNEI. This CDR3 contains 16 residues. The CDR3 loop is CASKDLTISGANVLTF. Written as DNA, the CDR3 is TGTGCCAGCAAAGACTTAACAATCTCTGGGGCCAACGTCCTGACTTTC.

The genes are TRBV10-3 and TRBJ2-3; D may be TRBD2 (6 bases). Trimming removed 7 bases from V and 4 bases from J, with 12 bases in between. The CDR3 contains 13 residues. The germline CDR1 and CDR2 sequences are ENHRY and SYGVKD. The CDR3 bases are TGTGCCATCAACGACGGGGGAGCAGATACGCAGTATTTT. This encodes CAINDGGADTQYF.

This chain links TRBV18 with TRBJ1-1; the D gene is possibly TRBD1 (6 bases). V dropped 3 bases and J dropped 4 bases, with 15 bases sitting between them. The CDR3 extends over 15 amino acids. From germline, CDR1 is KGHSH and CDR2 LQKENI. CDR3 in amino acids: CASSPRGGSATEAFF. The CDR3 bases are TGTGCCAGCTCACCTCGGGGGGGCTCTGCCACTGAAGCTTTCTTT.

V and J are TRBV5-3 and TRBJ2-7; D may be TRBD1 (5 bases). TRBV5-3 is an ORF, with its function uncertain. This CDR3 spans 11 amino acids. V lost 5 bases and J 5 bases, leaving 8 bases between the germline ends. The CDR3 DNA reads TGTGCCAGAAGTTGGGGCCACGAGCAGTACTTC. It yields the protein CARSWGHEQYF.

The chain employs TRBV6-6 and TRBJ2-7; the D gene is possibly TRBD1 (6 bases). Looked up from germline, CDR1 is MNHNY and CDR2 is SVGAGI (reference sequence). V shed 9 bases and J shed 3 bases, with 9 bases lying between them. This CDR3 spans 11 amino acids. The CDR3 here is CASIRGYEQYF. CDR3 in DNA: TGTGCCAGTATCAGGGGCTACGAGCAGTACTTC.

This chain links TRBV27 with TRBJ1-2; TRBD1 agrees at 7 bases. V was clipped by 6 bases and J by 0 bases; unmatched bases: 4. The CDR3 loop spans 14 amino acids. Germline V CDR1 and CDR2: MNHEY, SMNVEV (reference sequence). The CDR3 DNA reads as TGTGCCAGCAGGGACAGGAACGCTAACTATGGCTACACCTTC. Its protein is CASRDRNANYGYTF.

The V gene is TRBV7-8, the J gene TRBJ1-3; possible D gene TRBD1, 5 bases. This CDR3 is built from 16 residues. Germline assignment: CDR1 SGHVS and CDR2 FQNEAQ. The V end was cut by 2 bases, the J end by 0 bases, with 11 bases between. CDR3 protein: CASSLLQDDSGNTIYF. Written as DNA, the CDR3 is TGTGCCAGCAGCTTATTACAGGACGACTCTGGAAACACCATATATTTT.

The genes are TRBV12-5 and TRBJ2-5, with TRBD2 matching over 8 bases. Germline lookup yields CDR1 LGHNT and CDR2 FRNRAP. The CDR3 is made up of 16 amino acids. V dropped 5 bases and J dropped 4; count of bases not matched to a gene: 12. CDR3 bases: TGTGCTAGTGGTCCGGGACTAGGGTCGAGGCCAGAGACCCAGTACTTC. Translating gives CASGPGLGSRPETQYF.

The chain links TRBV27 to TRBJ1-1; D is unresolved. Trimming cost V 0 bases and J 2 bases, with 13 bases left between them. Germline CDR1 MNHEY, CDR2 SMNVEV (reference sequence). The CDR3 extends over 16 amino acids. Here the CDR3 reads CASSLSSTRSNTEAFF. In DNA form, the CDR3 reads TGTGCCAGCAGTTTATCGTCTACGAGGTCAAACACTGAAGCTTTCTTT.

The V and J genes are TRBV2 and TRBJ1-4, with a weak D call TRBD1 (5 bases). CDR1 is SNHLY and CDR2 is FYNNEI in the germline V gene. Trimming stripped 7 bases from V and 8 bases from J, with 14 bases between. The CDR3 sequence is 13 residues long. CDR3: CASNVQGMEKLFF. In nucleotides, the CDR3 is TGTGCCAGCAACGTCCAGGGAATGGAAAAACTGTTTTTT.

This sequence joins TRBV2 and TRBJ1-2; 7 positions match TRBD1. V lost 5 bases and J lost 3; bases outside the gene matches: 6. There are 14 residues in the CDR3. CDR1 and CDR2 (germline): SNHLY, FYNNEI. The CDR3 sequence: CASSRGQSDYGYTF. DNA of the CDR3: TGTGCCAGCAGTAGGGGGCAATCCGACTATGGCTACACCTTC.

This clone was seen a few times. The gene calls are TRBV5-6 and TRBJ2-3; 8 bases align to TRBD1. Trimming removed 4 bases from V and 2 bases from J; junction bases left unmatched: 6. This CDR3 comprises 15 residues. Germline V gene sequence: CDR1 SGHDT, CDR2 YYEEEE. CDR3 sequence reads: CASSPQGDLTDTQYF. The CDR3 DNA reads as TGTGCCAGCAGCCCACAGGGGGACCTCACAGATACGCAGTATTTT.

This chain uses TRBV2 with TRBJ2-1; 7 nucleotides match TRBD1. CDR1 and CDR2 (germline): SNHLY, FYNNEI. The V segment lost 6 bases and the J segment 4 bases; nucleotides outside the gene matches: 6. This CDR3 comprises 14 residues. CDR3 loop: CASRRDREYNEQFF. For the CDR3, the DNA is TGTGCCAGCAGGAGAGACAGGGAATACAATGAGCAGTTCTTC.

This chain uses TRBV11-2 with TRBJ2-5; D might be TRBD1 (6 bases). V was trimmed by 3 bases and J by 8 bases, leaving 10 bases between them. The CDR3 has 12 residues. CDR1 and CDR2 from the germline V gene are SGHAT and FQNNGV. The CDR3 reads CASSLTGLTQYF. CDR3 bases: TGTGCCAGCAGCTTGACAGGCCTAACCCAGTACTTC.

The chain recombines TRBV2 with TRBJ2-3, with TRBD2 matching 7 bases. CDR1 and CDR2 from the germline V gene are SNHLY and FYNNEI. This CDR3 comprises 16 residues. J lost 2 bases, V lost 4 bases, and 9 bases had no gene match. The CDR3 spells CASSVPQGLNTDTQYF. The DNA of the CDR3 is TGTGCCAGCAGTGTACCCCAGGGACTAAACACAGATACGCAGTATTTT.

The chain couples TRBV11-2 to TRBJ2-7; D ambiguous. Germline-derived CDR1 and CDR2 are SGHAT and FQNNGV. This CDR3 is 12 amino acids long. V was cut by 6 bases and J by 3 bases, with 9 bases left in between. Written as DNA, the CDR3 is TGTGCCAGCAGTCCCTCGGGCTACGAGCAGTACTTC. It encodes CASSPSGYEQYF.

This CDR3 is CASSSWDRAGTF. CDR3 bases: TGTGCCAGCAGCAGTTGGGACAGGGCAGGGACCTTC. The genes are TRBV21-1 and TRBJ1-2; TRBD1 is the table's D call and was not checked against the DNA. TRBV21-1 is annotated as a pseudogene. The CDR3 loop spans 12 amino acids.

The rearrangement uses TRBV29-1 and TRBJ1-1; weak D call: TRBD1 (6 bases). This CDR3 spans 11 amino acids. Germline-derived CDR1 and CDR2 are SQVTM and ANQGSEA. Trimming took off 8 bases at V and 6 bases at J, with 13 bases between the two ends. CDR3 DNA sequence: TGCAGCCTGAGGTCAGGGGCTGAAGCTTTCTTT. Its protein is CSLRSGAEAFF.

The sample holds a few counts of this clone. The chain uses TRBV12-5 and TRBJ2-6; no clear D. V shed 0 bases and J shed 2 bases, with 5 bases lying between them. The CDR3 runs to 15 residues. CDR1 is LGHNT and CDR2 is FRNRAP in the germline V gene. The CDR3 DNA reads TGTGCTAGTGGTTTGGTCCCGGCTGGGGCCAACGTCCTGACTTTC. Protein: CASGLVPAGANVLTF.

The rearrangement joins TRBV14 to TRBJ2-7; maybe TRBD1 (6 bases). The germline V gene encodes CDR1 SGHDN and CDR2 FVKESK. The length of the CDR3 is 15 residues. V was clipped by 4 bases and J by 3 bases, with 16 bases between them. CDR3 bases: TGTGCCAGCAGCCGCTCGAGGACAGTCCGCTACGAGCAGTACTTC. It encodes CASSRSRTVRYEQYF.

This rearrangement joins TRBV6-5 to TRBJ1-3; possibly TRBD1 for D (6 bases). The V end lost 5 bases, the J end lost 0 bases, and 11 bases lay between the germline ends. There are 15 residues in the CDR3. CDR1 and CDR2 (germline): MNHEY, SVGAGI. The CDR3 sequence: CASSATGFSGNTIYF. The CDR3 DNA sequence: TGTGCCAGCAGTGCCACAGGGTTCTCTGGAAACACCATATATTTT.

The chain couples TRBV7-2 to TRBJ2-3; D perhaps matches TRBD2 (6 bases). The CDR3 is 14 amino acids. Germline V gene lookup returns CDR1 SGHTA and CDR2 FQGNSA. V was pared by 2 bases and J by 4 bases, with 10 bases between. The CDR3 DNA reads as TGTGCCAGCAGCTTACAGGGAGGCGCAGATACGCAGTATTTT. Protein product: CASSLQGGADTQYF. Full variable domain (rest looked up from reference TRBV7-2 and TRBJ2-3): GAGVSQSPSNKVTEKGKDVELRCDPISGHTALYWYRQSLGQGLEFLIYFQGNSAPDKSGLPSDRFSAERTGGSVSTLTIQRTQQEDSAVYLCASSLQGGADTQYFGPGTRLTVL.

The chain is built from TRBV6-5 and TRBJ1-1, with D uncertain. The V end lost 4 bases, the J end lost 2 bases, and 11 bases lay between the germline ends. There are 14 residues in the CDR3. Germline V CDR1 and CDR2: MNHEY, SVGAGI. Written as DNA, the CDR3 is TGTGCCAGCAGTTCGGGAGGAGGTAACACTGAAGCTTTCTTT. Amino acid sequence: CASSSGGGNTEAFF.

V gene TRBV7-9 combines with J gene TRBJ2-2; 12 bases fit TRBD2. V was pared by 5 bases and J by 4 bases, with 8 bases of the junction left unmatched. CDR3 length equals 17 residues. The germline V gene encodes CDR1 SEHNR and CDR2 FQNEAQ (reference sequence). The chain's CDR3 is CASSKKGLAGSTGELFF. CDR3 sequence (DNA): TGTGCCAGCAGCAAAAAGGGACTAGCGGGCAGCACCGGGGAGCTGTTTTTT.

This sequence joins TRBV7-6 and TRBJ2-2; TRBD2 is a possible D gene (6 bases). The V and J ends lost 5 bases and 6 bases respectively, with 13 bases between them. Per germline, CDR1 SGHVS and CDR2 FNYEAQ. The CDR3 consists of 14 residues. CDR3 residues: CASSDRLDPGELFF. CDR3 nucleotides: TGTGCCAGCAGCGACCGACTAGACCCCGGGGAGCTGTTTTTT.

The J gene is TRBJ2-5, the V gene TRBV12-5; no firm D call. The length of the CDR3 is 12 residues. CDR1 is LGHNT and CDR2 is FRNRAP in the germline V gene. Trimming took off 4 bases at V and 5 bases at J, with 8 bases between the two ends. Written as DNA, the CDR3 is TGTGCTAGTGGTTACGATCGGGAGACCCAGTACTTC. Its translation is CASGYDRETQYF.

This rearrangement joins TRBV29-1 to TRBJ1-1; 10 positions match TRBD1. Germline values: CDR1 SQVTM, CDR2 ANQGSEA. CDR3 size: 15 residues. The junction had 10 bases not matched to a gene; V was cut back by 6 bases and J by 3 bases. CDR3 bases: TGCAGCGTCATGACAGGGGGCCCTTGGGACACTGAAGCTTTCTTT. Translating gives CSVMTGGPWDTEAFF.